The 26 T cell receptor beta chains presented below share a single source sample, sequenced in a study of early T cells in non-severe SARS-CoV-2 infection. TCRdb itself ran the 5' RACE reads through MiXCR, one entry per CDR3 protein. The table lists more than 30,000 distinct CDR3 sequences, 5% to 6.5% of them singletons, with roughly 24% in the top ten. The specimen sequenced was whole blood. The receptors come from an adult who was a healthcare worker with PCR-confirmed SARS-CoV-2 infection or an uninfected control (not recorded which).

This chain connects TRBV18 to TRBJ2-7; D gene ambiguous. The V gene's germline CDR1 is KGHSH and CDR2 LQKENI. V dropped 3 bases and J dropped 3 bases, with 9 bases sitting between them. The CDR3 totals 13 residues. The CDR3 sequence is CASSPSTDYEQYF. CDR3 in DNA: TGTGCCAGCTCACCGAGTACAGACTACGAGCAGTACTTC.

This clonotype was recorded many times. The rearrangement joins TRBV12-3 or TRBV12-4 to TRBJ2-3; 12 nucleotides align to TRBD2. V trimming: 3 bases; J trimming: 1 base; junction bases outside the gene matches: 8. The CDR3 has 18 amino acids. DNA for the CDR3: TGTGCCAGCAGTTTGAAACTAGCGGGAGGAGTGGGCACAGATACGCAGTATTTT. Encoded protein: CASSLKLAGGVGTDTQYF.

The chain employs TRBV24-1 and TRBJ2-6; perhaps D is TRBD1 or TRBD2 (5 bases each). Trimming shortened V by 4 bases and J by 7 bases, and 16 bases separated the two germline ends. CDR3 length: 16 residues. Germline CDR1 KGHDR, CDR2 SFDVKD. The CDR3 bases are TGTGCCACCAGTGACTCCGGGACGGACGTTGCCAACGTCCTGACTTTC. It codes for CATSDSGTDVANVLTF.

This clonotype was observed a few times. Here the CDR3 reads CASSPHRRGNTSDTQYF. The CDR3 coding sequence is TGTGCCAGCAGCCCCCATCGGAGGGGCAATACGTCGGATACGCAGTATTTT. The rearrangement links TRBV21-1 to TRBJ2-3; TRBD2 was called by the table and not checked on the DNA. TRBV21-1 is marked as a pseudogene. The CDR3 runs 17 residues.

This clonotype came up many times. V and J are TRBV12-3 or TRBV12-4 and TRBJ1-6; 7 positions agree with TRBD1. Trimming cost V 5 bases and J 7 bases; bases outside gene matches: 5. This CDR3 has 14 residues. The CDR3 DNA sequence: TGTGCCAGCAGTCTTCAGGGGGGGAATTCACCCCTCCACTTT. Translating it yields CASSLQGGNSPLHF.

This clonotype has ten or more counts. For the CDR3, the DNA is TGCGCCAGCAGCCAAGGTGAATCCTATGGCTACACCTTC. Its translation is CASSQGESYGYTF. The chain joins TRBV4-1 to TRBJ1-2; no clear D gene. Germline CDR1 reads MGHRA; CDR2 reads YSYEKL. CDR3 size: 13 residues. V was cut by 1 base and J by 4 bases, with 7 bases left in between.

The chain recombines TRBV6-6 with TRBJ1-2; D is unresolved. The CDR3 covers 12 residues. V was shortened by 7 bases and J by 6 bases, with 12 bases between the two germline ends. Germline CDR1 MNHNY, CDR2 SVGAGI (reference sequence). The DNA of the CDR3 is TGTGCCAGCAAGCTGACGGGAGATGGCTACACCTTC. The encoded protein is CASKLTGDGYTF.

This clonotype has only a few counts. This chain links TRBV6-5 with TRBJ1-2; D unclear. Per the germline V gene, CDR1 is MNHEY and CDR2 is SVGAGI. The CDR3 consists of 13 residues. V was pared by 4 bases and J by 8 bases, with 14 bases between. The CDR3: CASSWGDLRGYTF. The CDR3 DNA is TGTGCCAGCAGTTGGGGTGACTTGAGAGGCTACACCTTC.

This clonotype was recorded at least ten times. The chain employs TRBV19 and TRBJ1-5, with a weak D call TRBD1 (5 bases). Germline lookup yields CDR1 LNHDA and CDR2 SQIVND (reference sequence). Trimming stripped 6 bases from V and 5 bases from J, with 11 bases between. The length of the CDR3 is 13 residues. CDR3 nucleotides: TGTGCCAGTAGCCTCTTAGGGGATCAGCCCCAGCATTTT. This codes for CASSLLGDQPQHF.

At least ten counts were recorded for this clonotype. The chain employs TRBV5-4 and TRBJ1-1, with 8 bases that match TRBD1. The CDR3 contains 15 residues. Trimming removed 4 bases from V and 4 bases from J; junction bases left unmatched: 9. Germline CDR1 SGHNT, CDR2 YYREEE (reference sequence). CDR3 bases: TGTGCCAGCAGCCTGACAGGGGAGGGTTTCACTGAAGCTTTCTTT. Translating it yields CASSLTGEGFTEAFF.

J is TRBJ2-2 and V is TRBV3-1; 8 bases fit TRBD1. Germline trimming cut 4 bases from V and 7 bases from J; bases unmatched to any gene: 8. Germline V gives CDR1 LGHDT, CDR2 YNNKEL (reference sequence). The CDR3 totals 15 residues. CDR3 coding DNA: TGTGCCAGCAGCCTCTTCCAGGGGGCCGGCGGGGAGCTGTTTTTT. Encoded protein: CASSLFQGAGGELFF.

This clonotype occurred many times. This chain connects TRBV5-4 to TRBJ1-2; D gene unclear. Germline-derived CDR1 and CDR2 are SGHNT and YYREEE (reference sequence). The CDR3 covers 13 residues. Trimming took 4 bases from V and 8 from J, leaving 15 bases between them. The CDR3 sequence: CASSPGGPGGYTF. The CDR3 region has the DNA TGTGCCAGCAGCCCTGGTGGGCCGGGAGGCTACACCTTC.

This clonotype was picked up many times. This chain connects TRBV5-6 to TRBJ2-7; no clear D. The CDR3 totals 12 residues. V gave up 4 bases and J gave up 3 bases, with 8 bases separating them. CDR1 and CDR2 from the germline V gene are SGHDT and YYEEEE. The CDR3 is CASSVASYEQYF. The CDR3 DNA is TGTGCCAGCAGCGTCGCCAGCTACGAGCAGTACTTC.

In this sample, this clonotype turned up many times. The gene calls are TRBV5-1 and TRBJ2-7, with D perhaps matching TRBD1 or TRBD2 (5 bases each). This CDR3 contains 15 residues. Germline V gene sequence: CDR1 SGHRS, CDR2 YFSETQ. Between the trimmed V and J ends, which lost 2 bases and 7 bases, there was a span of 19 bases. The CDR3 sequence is CASSLPGPRLSEQYF. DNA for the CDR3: TGCGCCAGCAGCTTACCGGGACCAAGGTTGAGTGAGCAGTACTTC.

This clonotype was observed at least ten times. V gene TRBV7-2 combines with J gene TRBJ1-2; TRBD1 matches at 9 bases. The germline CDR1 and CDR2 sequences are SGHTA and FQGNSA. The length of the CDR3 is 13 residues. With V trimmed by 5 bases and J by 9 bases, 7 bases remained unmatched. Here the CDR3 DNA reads TGTGCCAGCAGCCAAGACAGGGGGATACGCTACACCTTC. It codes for CASSQDRGIRYTF.

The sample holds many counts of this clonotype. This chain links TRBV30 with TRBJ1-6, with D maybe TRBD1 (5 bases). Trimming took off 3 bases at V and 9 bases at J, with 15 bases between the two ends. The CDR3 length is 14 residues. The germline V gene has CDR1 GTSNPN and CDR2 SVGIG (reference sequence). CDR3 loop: CAWSPGAESSPLHF. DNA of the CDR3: TGTGCCTGGAGCCCCGGGGCAGAGAGTTCACCCCTCCACTTT.

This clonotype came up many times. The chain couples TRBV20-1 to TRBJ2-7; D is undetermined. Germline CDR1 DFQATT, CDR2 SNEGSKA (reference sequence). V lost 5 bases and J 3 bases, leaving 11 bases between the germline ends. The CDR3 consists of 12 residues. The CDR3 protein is CSAPHSYYEQYF. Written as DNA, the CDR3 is TGCAGTGCTCCCCACAGCTACTACGAGCAGTACTTC.

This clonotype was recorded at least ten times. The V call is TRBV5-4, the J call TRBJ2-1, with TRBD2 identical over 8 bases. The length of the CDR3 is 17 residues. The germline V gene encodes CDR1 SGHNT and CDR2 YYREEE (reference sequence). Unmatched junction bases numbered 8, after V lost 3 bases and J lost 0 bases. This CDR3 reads CASSSSSRGASYNEQFF. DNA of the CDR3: TGTGCCAGCAGCTCGTCTTCGCGGGGGGCCTCCTACAATGAGCAGTTCTTC.

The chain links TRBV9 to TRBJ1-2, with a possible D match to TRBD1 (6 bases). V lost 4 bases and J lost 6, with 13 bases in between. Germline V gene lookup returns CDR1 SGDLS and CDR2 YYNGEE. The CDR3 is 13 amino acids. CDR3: CASSPRQENGYTF. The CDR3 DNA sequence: TGTGCCAGCAGCCCCAGACAGGAGAATGGCTACACCTTC.

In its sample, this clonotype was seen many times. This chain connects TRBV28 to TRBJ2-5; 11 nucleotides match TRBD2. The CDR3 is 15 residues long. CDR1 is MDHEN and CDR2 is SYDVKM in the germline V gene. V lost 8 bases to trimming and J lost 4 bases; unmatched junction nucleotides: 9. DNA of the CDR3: TGTGCCAGCTATAGCGGGAGGGCCTTTGGAGAGACCCAGTACTTC. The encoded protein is CASYSGRAFGETQYF.

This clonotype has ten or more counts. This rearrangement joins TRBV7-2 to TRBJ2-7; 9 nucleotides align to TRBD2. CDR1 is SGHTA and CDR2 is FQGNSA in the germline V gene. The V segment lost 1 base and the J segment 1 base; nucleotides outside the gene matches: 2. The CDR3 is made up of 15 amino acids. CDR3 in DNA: TGTGCCAGCAGCTTAGGGACTAGCGTATCCTACGAGCAGTACTTC. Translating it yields CASSLGTSVSYEQYF. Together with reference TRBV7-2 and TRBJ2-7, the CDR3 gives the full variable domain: GAGVSQSPSNKVTEKGKDVELRCDPISGHTALYWYRQSLGQGLEFLIYFQGNSAPDKSGLPSDRFSAERTGGSVSTLTIQRTQQEDSAVYLCASSLGTSVSYEQYFGPGTRLTVT.

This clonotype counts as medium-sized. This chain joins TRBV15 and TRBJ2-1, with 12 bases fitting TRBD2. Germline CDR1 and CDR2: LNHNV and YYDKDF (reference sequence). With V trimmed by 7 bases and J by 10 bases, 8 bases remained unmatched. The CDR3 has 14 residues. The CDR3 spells CATNPSGRAEEQFF. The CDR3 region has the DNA TGTGCCACCAACCCTAGCGGGAGGGCCGAAGAGCAGTTCTTC.

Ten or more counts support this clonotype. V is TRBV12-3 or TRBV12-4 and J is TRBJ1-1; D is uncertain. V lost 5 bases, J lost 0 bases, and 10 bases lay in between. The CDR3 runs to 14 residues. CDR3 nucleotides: TGTGCCAGCAGTCCAACGACGTTGAACACTGAAGCTTTCTTT. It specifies CASSPTTLNTEAFF.

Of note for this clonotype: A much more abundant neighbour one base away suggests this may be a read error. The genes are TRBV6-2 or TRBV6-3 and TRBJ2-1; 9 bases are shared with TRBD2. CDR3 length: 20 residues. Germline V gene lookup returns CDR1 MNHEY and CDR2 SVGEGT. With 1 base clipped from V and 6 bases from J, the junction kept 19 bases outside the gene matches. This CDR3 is CASSYLAGRIAGGTPNEQFF. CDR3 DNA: TGTGCCAGCAGTTACTTGGCCGGGAGGATCGCGGGGGGGACGCCCAATGAGCAGTTCTTC.

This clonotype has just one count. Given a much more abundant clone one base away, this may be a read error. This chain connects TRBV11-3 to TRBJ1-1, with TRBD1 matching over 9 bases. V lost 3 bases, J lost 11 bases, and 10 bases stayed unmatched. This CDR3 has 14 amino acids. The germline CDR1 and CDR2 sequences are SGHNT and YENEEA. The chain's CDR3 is CASSFTRTGDIAFF. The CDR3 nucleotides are TGTGCCAGCAGCTTTACCCGGACAGGGGACATCGCTTTCTTT.

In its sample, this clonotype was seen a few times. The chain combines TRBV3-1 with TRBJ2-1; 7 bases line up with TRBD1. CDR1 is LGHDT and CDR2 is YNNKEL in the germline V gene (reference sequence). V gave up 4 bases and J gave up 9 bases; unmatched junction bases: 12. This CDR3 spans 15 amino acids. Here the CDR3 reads CASSRGGQGVFEQFF. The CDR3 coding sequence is TGTGCCAGCAGCCGCGGCGGGCAGGGGGTCTTTGAGCAGTTCTTC.